The present T cell receptor (beta chain) was sequenced within a study of blood T cell repertoires in COVID-19. V lost 3 bases and J lost 3, with 12 bases in between. Germline V CDR1 and CDR2: MDHEN, SYDVKM. The CDR3 loop spans 15 amino acids. This clone was observed a few times. TCRdb's table, derived via immunoSEQ multiplex PCR, lists solely in-frame clones and lacks some. The data show 95,000 to 150,000 clones, 60% to 85% seen once. The chain links TRBV28 to TRBJ1-3; D uncertain. The sequencing input was peripheral blood. This clonotype originated in a man in his 70s with acute or convalescent COVID-19. This CDR3 reads CASSLASDHGNTIYF. CDR3 coding DNA: TGTGCCAGCAGTTTGGCCAGCGATCATGGAAACACCATATATTTT.